The clone carrying this TCR beta chain was recorded a few times. Some clones are missing from TCRdb's copy, which holds only in-frame ones; the method was immunoSEQ multiplex PCR. The table records some 150,000 clones, approximately 88% of them present only once. The germline V gene has CDR1 PRHDT and CDR2 FYEKMQ (reference sequence). The CDR3 loop spans 14 amino acids. The junction had 5 bases not matched to a gene; V was cut back by 5 bases and J by 7 bases. The data stem from a study of blood T cell repertoires in COVID-19. Study context: The United States, Italy and Spain supplied acute and convalescent COVID-19 samples.

This TCR was recovered from a woman aged 55-75 years who had recovered from COVID-19. Sequenced: peripheral blood. The genes are TRBV13 and TRBJ1-2; 12 bases are shared with TRBD1. As DNA, the CDR3 is TGTGCCAGCAGCGTGGGACAGGGGGCGGGTGGCTACACCTTC. Protein: CASSVGQGAGGYTF. The complete variable domain, with remaining parts taken from reference TRBV13 and TRBJ1-2, reads AAGVIQSPRHLIKEKRETATLKCYPIPRHDTVYWYQQGPGQDPQFLISFYEKMQSDKGSIPDRFSAQQFSDYHSELNMSSLELGDSALYFCASSVGQGAGGYTFGSGTRLTVV.